This T cell receptor (beta chain) was sequenced for a study of T cells after yellow fever vaccination. This CDR3 is 13 amino acids long. Trimming took 3 bases from V and 8 from J, leaving 13 bases between them. TCRdb recomputed calls from the 5' RACE reads with MiXCR, one row per CDR3 protein. The sample lists 300,000 to 350,000 distinct CDR3 sequences, 7% to 10% occurring once. This clonotype was detected ten times or more. The receptor was isolated from a man aged 18 to 30 who received the YFV17D yellow fever vaccine. Source: PBMCs, taken around 45 days after the first yellow fever vaccination. This rearrangement joins TRBV12-3 or TRBV12-4 to TRBJ1-1; D not resolved. The CDR3 loop reads CASSFNVRTEAFF. The CDR3 DNA follows: TGTGCCAGCAGTTTTAATGTCCGAACGGAAGCTTTCTTT.